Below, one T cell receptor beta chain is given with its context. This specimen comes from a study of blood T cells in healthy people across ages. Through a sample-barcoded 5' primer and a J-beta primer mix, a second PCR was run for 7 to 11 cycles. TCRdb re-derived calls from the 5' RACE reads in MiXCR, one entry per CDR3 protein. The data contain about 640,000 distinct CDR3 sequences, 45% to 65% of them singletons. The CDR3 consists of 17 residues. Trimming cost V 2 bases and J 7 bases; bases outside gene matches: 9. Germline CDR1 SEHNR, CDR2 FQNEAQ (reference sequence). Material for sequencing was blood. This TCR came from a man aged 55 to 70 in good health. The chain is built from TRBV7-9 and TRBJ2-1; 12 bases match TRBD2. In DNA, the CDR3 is TGTGCCAGCAGCTTATTGCTAGCGGGGGGGCGTGAGAATGAGCAGTTCTTC. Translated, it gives CASSLLLAGGRENEQFF.